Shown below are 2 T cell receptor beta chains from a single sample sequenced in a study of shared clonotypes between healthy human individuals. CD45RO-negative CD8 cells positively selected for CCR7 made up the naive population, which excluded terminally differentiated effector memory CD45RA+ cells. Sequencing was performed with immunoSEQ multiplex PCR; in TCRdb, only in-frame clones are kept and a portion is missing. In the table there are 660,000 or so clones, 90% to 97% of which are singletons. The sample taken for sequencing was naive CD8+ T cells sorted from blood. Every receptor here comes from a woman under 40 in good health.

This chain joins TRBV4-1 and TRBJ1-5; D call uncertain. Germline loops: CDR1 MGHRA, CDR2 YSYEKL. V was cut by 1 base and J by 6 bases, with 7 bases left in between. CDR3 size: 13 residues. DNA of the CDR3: TGCGCCAGCAGCCAAGGGGTTGGTCAGCCCCAGCATTTT. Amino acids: CASSQGVGQPQHF.

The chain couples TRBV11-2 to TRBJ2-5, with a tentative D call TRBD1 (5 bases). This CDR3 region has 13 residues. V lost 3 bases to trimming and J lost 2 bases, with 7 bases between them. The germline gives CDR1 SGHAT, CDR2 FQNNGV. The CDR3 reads CASSLWTQETQYF. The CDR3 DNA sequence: TGTGCCAGCAGCTTGTGGACACAAGAGACCCAGTACTTC.